The 3 T cell receptor beta chains reported below all come from one sample, sequenced in a study of regulatory T cells in long-lasting Graves disease. TCR beta libraries were built with iRepertoire HTBI primers and Arm-PCR of CDR3 regions. TCRdb independently ran MiXCR on the multiplex PCR reads; one entry per CDR3 protein. The sample holds a few hundred thousand distinct CDR3 sequences, approximately 23% seen once. Time point of the sample: persistent/refractory GD, antithyroid drugs over 5 years with positive TRAb. PBMC RNA was the source of the TCR library. The source was peripheral blood mononuclear cells (PBMCs), collected when the disease was refractory, from a patient treated with antithyroid drugs. The receptor set was obtained from a woman in her thirties or forties with Graves disease.

This chain joins TRBV11-1 and TRBJ2-1, with D possibly called TRBD1 or TRBD2 (5 bases each). Deletions cut 1 base from V and 1 base from J, with 11 bases between. Germline loops: CDR1 SGHAT, CDR2 FQDESV (reference sequence). There are 16 residues in the CDR3. DNA for the CDR3: TGTGCCAGCAGCTTAGTACGAGGGGCTTCCTACAATGAGCAGTTCTTC. This gives the protein CASSLVRGASYNEQFF.

This clonotype was detected a few times. This chain connects TRBV18 to TRBJ1-2, with 10 positions matching TRBD1. V lost 2 bases, J lost 7 bases, and 7 bases stayed unmatched. This CDR3 has 15 amino acids. Germline lookup yields CDR1 KGHSH and CDR2 LQKENI. The CDR3 bases are TGTGCCAGCTCACCAAATCGGGACAGGGGAGGTGGCTACACCTTC. Its protein product is CASSPNRDRGGGYTF.

This clonotype was seen a handful of times. The chain recombines TRBV7-6 with TRBJ2-2; TRBD2 aligns across 16 bases. V shed 5 bases, J shed 4 bases, and the junction held 10 bases outside the gene matches. CDR3 length: 19 residues. Germline assignment: CDR1 SGHVS and CDR2 FNYEAQ. The CDR3 region is CASSARGLAGGGRTGELFF. In DNA, the CDR3 is TGTGCCAGCAGCGCACGGGGACTAGCGGGAGGGGGTCGCACCGGGGAGCTGTTTTTT. The variable domain in full, completed from reference TRBV7-6 and TRBJ2-2, reads GAGVSQSPRYKVTKRGQDVALRCDPISGHVSLYWYRQALGQGPEFLTYFNYEAQQDKSGLPNDRFSAERPEGSISTLTIQRTEQRDSAMYRCASSARGLAGGGRTGELFFGEGSRLTVL.